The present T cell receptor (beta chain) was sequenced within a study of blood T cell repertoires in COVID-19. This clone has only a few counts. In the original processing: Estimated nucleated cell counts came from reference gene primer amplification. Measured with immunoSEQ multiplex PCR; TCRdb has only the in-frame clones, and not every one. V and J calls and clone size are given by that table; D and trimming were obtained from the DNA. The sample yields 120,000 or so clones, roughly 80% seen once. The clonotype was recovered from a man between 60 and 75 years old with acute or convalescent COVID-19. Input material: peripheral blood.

CDR3 nucleotide sequence: TGTGCCAGCAGACAGAACCCCACAGGGCCCTATGGCTACACCTTC. Amino acid sequence: CASRQNPTGPYGYTF. The V and J genes are TRBV6-5 and TRBJ1-2, with D possibly TRBD1 on 6 matching bases. The CDR3 runs to 15 residues. Per germline, CDR1 MNHEY and CDR2 SVGAGI. V was clipped by 6 bases and J by 4 bases, with 18 bases between them.